Below are 28 T cell receptor beta chains sequenced from a single sample in a study of blood T cell repertoires in COVID-19. Measured with immunoSEQ multiplex PCR; TCRdb has only the in-frame clones, and not every one. Seen here are over 450,000 clones, roughly 91% observed once, and the top ten hold less than 9%. The sequenced sample consisted of peripheral blood. All receptors derive from a woman between 45 and 65 years old with COVID-19, enrolled during active disease.

This chain uses TRBV15 with TRBJ2-7; 8 nucleotides agree with TRBD2. The germline V gene has CDR1 LNHNV and CDR2 YYDKDF (reference sequence). J was trimmed by 2 bases and V by 0 bases; bases with no gene match: 3. The CDR3 sequence is 15 residues long. The DNA for the CDR3 is TGTGCCACCAGCAGAGATCCGGGGGGGCCCTACGAGCAGTACTTC. Translating it yields CATSRDPGGPYEQYF.

V usage is TRBV19 and J usage is TRBJ1-4; possibly TRBD1 for D (5 bases). Trimming pared 4 bases from V and 0 bases from J, leaving 9 bases between. This CDR3 has 15 amino acids. Looked up from germline, CDR1 is LNHDA and CDR2 is SQIVND (reference sequence). The CDR3 spells CASSTGQATNEKLFF. The DNA for the CDR3 is TGTGCCAGTAGTACCGGACAAGCAACTAATGAAAAACTGTTTTTT.

The rearrangement uses TRBV7-3 and TRBJ2-3; D unresolved. The germline V and J ends were trimmed by 1 base and 6 bases, with 8 bases remaining between them. Germline V CDR1 and CDR2: SGHTA, FQGTGA. The CDR3 is 13 residues long. CDR3 in amino acids: CASSLSVMDTQYF. For the CDR3, the DNA is TGTGCCAGCAGCTTAAGTGTAATGGATACGCAGTATTTT.

This chain connects TRBV10-1 to TRBJ2-3; 10 bases agree with TRBD1. The CDR3 sequence is 14 residues long. Germline V gene sequence: CDR1 WNHNN, CDR2 SYGVQD (reference sequence). Trimming cost V 10 bases and J 5 bases; bases outside gene matches: 9. This chain's CDR3 is CATSDRGQKDTQYF. The CDR3 DNA follows: TGCGCCACTTCCGACAGGGGGCAAAAAGATACGCAGTATTTT.

The rearrangement joins TRBV6-2 or TRBV6-3 to TRBJ2-5, with 9 bases matching TRBD2. The CDR3 totals 14 residues. V was clipped by 2 bases and J by 5 bases; unmatched bases: 3. CDR1 is MNHEY, CDR2 SVGEGT, per germline. Here the CDR3 DNA reads TGTGCCAGCAGTTACACCGGACTAGCGGAGACCCAGTACTTC. Protein sequence: CASSYTGLAETQYF.

The V call is TRBV6-6, the J call TRBJ1-3; D remains unclear. Germline lookup yields CDR1 MNHNY and CDR2 SVGAGI (reference sequence). The CDR3 extends over 12 amino acids. V lost 6 bases to trimming and J lost 6 bases, with 9 bases between them. In DNA form, the CDR3 reads TGTGCCAGCAGCGCGGGCCCAAACACCATATATTTT. It encodes CASSAGPNTIYF.

J is TRBJ1-6 and V is TRBV6-5; D is unclear. V was clipped by 10 bases and J by 0 bases, with 13 bases between them. This CDR3 has 15 residues. CDR1 MNHEY and CDR2 SVGAGI come from the germline V gene. CDR3 nucleotides: TGTGCCACGGACTCCTTAAGCTCCTATAATTCACCCCTCCACTTT. Translated: CATDSLSSYNSPLHF.

CDR3 coding DNA: TGTGCCAGCAGCCCCTGGGCGGGAACCAGCTCCTACAATGAGCAGTTCTTC. As protein: CASSPWAGTSSYNEQFF. The chain carries TRBV7-2 and TRBJ2-1; D perhaps matches TRBD2 (6 bases). Trimming took 5 bases from V and 0 from J, leaving 17 bases between them. The CDR3 has 17 residues. CDR1 SGHTA and CDR2 FQGNSA come from the germline V gene.

V gene TRBV4-1 combines with J gene TRBJ1-6; D gene unclear. CDR3 size: 12 residues. The germline V and J ends were trimmed by 4 bases and 12 bases, with 10 bases remaining between them. Germline CDR1 MGHRA, CDR2 YSYEKL. CDR3 DNA sequence: TGCGCCAGCAGCCTGCCGGGTGGACCCCTCCACTTT. Translation: CASSLPGGPLHF.

The rearrangement links TRBV5-6 to TRBJ1-2; a weak D match, TRBD1 (5 bases). The CDR3 sequence is 16 residues long. From germline, CDR1 is SGHDT and CDR2 YYEEEE. V lost 0 bases and J lost 8, with 20 bases in between. The CDR3: CASSLEGSGDAWGYTF. DNA for the CDR3: TGTGCCAGCAGCTTGGAGGGTTCGGGGGATGCTTGGGGCTACACCTTC.

This chain connects TRBV4-1 to TRBJ2-2, with a tentative D call TRBD2 (5 bases). Trimming took off 4 bases at V and 3 bases at J, with 15 bases between the two ends. Per germline, CDR1 MGHRA and CDR2 YSYEKL. The CDR3 is made up of 16 amino acids. The CDR3 protein is CASSLSARAHTGELFF. CDR3 sequence (DNA): TGCGCCAGCAGCCTTTCGGCGAGGGCCCACACCGGGGAGCTGTTTTTT.

This clone has just a few counts. V and J are TRBV5-1 and TRBJ1-5, with 7 bases lining up with TRBD1. CDR3 length: 16 residues. V dropped 4 bases and J dropped 0; count of bases not matched to a gene: 7. Per the germline V gene, CDR1 is SGHRS and CDR2 is YFSETQ. The CDR3, as DNA: TGCGCCAGCAGCCGCACTACAGGGGATAGCAATCAGCCCCAGCATTTT. Its translation: CASSRTTGDSNQPQHF.

This rearrangement joins TRBV3-1 (or the pseudogene TRBV3-2) to TRBJ2-3; the D gene is possibly TRBD2 (5 bases). The germline gives CDR1 LGHDT, CDR2 YNNKEL (reference sequence). Trimming removed 0 bases at V and 4 bases at J, with 8 bases between. The length of the CDR3 is 14 residues. The CDR3 region is CASSQDGVSDTQYF. The CDR3 coding sequence is TGTGCCAGCAGCCAAGACGGGGTCTCAGATACGCAGTATTTT.

The gene calls are TRBV6-5 and TRBJ2-1; D might be TRBD1 (5 bases). CDR1 and CDR2 from the germline V gene are MNHEY and SVGAGI. Trimming removed 2 bases at V and 0 bases at J, with 11 bases between. The CDR3 covers 16 residues. Here the CDR3 reads CASSYGAVHSYNEQFF. The CDR3 DNA reads TGTGCCAGCAGTTACGGGGCGGTTCACTCCTACAATGAGCAGTTCTTC.

In its sample, this clone was seen a few times. This chain connects TRBV5-8 to TRBJ1-1; TRBD1 matches 8 bases. The CDR3 totals 16 residues. After removal of 5 bases from V and 1 base from J, the junction contained 10 bases not matched to a gene. Germline assignment: CDR1 SGHTS and CDR2 YDEGEE. As DNA, the CDR3 is TGTGCCAGCAGACAAATTACCGGGACAGGGAACACTGAAGCTTTCTTT. As protein: CASRQITGTGNTEAFF.

J is TRBJ1-3 and V is TRBV29-1, with D perhaps TRBD1 (5 bases). This CDR3 is built from 12 residues. Germline CDR1 and CDR2: SQVTM and ANQGSEA. Deletions cut 4 bases from V and 1 base from J, with 5 bases between. The CDR3 DNA reads as TGCAGCGTTGCAGGGTCTGGAAACACCATATATTTT. Encoded protein: CSVAGSGNTIYF.

This rearrangement joins TRBV7-6 to TRBJ1-1; perhaps TRBD1 as D (6 bases). Per germline, CDR1 SGHVS and CDR2 FNYEAQ. This CDR3 has 11 amino acids. V was trimmed by 10 bases and J by 7 bases, leaving 13 bases between them. For the CDR3, the DNA is TGTGCCACCTGGACAGAAAATGAAGCTTTCTTT. Encoded protein: CATWTENEAFF.

This clone was seen once. This chain joins TRBV7-3 and TRBJ1-1; 9 nucleotides match TRBD1. V was clipped by 5 bases and J by 4 bases; unmatched bases: 2. This CDR3 region has 13 residues. Germline CDR1 and CDR2: SGHTA and FQGTGA. The CDR3 is CASSRTGVTEAFF. In nucleotides, the CDR3 is TGTGCCAGCAGCCGGACAGGGGTCACTGAAGCTTTCTTT.

This clone has just one count. Other DNA sequences within the sample encode an identical CDR3. The chain couples TRBV5-1 to TRBJ2-3; D might be TRBD2 (6 bases). Germline loops: CDR1 SGHRS, CDR2 YFSETQ. The CDR3 contains 15 residues. V was cut by 0 bases and J by 0 bases, with 8 bases left in between. CDR3: CASSLDRGSTDTQYF. The CDR3 DNA is TGCGCCAGCAGCTTGGATCGGGGGAGCACAGATACGCAGTATTTT.

This clone was found once. The gene calls are TRBV11-1 and TRBJ2-7; perhaps TRBD2 as D (6 bases). The CDR3 loop spans 11 amino acids. Germline V gene data show CDR1 as SGHAT and CDR2 as FQDESV (reference sequence). Deletions cut 1 base from V and 9 bases from J, with 7 bases between. For the CDR3, the DNA is TGTGCCAGCAGCTTAGAGGAGGGGCAGTACTTC. This gives the protein CASSLEEGQYF.

Notes on this clone: The same CDR3 also results from other DNA sequences found in this sample. In DNA form, the CDR3 reads TGTGCCAGCAGCTTGGGGGGTTTAGATTCACCCCTCCACTTT. It specifies CASSLGGLDSPLHF. The genes are TRBV7-9 and TRBJ1-6; possibly TRBD1 for D (5 bases). Germline V lookup: CDR1 SEHNR, CDR2 FQNEAQ (reference sequence). Trimming took off 3 bases at V and 8 bases at J, with 11 bases between the two ends. The CDR3 extends over 14 amino acids. The variable domain in full, with the rest retrieved from reference TRBV7-9 and TRBJ1-6, is DTGVSQNPRHKITKRGQNVTFRCDPISEHNRLYWYRQTLGQGPEFLTYFQNEAQLEKSRLLSDRFSAERPKGSFSTLEIQRTEQGDSAMYLCASSLGGLDSPLHFGNGTRLTVT.

This clone was recorded a few times. The genes are TRBV14 and TRBJ1-3, with unresolved D. The CDR3 is made up of 12 amino acids. Germline V CDR1 and CDR2: SGHDN, FVKESK. V was trimmed by 4 bases and J by 5 bases, leaving 6 bases between them. CDR3 bases: TGTGCCAGCAGCCGACACCGAAACACCATATATTTT. This translates into CASSRHRNTIYF.

The chain links TRBV6-5 to TRBJ1-1; 7 bases fit TRBD1. Germline lookup yields CDR1 MNHEY and CDR2 SVGAGI. This CDR3 region has 15 residues. The trim removed 6 bases at V and 5 bases at J, leaving 12 bases unmatched. The chain's CDR3 is CASRPDRWSGTEAFF. DNA of the CDR3: TGTGCCAGCAGACCGGACAGGTGGTCGGGGACTGAAGCTTTCTTT.

V is TRBV30 and J is TRBJ2-7; maybe TRBD2 (6 bases). Per the germline V gene, CDR1 is GTSNPN and CDR2 is SVGIG (reference sequence). The CDR3 totals 13 residues. The V gene lost 4 bases and the J gene lost 7 bases, with 17 bases spanning the gap. CDR3 coding DNA: TGTGCCTGGACTGCGGGACCCCAGAGGGAGCAGTACTTC. Protein product: CAWTAGPQREQYF.

Only one count was recorded for this clone. The rearrangement links TRBV6-5 to TRBJ2-2; 9 bases match TRBD2. The CDR3 runs 16 residues. Germline V CDR1 and CDR2: MNHEY, SVGAGI. V shed 4 bases, J shed 9 bases, and the junction held 12 bases outside the gene matches. The CDR3 sequence: CASSSFSGGPNRELFF. The DNA for the CDR3 is TGTGCCAGCAGTTCCTTTAGCGGGGGACCCAACAGGGAGCTGTTTTTT.

This clone has more than one count but fewer than ten. The chain couples TRBV21-1 to TRBJ1-5; TRBD1, the table's D call, lacks a check against the DNA. TRBV21-1 is classified as a pseudogene. The CDR3 contains 20 residues. CDR3 residues: CASSEKPGTGGRNSNQPQHF. The CDR3 DNA sequence: TGTGCCAGCAGCGAAAAGCCTGGGACAGGGGGAAGGAATAGCAATCAGCCCCAGCATTTT.

J is TRBJ2-1 and V is TRBV7-6; TRBD2 aligns across 7 bases. Germline loops: CDR1 SGHVS, CDR2 FNYEAQ. Trimming at V came to 2 bases and at J to 5 bases, leaving 15 bases not matched to a gene. The CDR3 is made up of 18 amino acids. CDR3 protein: CASSLRFGIGLADNEQFF. In DNA, the CDR3 is TGTGCCAGCAGCTTAAGGTTTGGAATAGGTCTAGCGGACAATGAGCAGTTCTTC.

The V call is TRBV19, the J call TRBJ1-4; TRBD1 is a possible D gene (5 bases). The CDR3 spans 15 residues. V lost 3 bases and J lost 5, with 13 bases in between. Germline V CDR1 and CDR2: LNHDA, SQIVND (reference sequence). CDR3 sequence reads: CASSITAGVNEKLFF. In DNA form, the CDR3 reads TGTGCCAGTAGTATTACAGCGGGGGTAAATGAAAAACTGTTTTTT. Looking up the rest from reference TRBV19 and TRBJ1-4 gives the full variable domain: DGGITQSPKYLFRKEGQNVTLSCEQNLNHDAMYWYRQDPGQGLRLIYYSQIVNDFQKGDIAEGYSVSREKKESFPLTVTSAQKNPTAFYLCASSITAGVNEKLFFGSGTQLSVL.